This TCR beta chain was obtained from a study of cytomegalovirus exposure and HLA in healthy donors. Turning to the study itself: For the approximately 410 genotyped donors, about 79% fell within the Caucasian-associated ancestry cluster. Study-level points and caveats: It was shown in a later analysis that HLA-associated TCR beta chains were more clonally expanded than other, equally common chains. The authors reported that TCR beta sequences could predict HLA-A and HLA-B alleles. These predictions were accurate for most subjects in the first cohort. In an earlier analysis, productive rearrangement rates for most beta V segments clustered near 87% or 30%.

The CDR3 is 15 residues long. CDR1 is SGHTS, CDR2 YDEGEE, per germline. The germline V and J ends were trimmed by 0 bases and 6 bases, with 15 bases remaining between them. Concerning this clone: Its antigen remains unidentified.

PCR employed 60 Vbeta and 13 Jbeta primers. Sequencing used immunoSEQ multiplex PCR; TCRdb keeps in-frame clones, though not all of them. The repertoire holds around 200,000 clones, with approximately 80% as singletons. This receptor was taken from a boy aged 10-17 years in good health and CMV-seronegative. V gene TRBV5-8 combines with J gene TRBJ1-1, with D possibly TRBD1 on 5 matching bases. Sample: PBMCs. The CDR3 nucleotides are TGTGCCAGCAGCTTGGAAAAGGGGAAGAAGCCTGAAGCTTTCTTT. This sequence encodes CASSLEKGKKPEAFF.